Listed here are 5 T cell receptor beta chains from one sample, sequenced in a study of blood T cell repertoires in COVID-19. Profiled with immunoSEQ multiplex PCR; TCRdb holds only in-frame clones, not every one. This table has over 150,000 clones, approximately 88% appearing once. Material for sequencing was peripheral blood. The receptors originated from a woman aged 55-70 years who had recovered from COVID-19.

The rearrangement links TRBV3-1 (or the pseudogene TRBV3-2) to TRBJ1-5; 12 positions match TRBD1. CDR3 length: 18 residues. From germline, CDR1 is LGHDT and CDR2 YNNKEL (reference sequence). The junction had 8 bases not matched to a gene; V was cut back by 4 bases and J by 1 base. CDR3 region: CASSPGQGASNSNQPQHF. DNA of the CDR3: TGTGCCAGCAGCCCGGGACAGGGGGCAAGCAACAGCAATCAGCCCCAGCATTTT.

The chain employs TRBV27 and TRBJ2-1; TRBD2 agrees at 9 bases. V gave up 0 bases and J gave up 3 bases; unmatched junction bases: 6. The CDR3 has 17 amino acids. Germline CDR1 and CDR2: MNHEY and SMNVEV (reference sequence). The CDR3 region is CASSLSRRGGIYNEQFF. In DNA, the CDR3 is TGTGCCAGCAGTTTATCCCGGCGGGGGGGCATCTACAATGAGCAGTTCTTC.

The V gene is TRBV5-4, the J gene TRBJ2-5; maybe TRBD2 (6 bases). The V and J ends lost 4 bases and 2 bases respectively, with 9 bases between them. The CDR3 sequence is 13 residues long. The germline gives CDR1 SGHNT, CDR2 YYREEE (reference sequence). The CDR3 nucleotides are TGTGCCAGCAGCCCGGGGGTACAAGAGACCCAGTACTTC. This translates into CASSPGVQETQYF.

This chain connects TRBV3-1 (or the pseudogene TRBV3-2) to TRBJ1-2; TRBD1 agrees at 8 bases. Germline V gene sequence: CDR1 LGHDT, CDR2 YNNKEL (reference sequence). The CDR3 consists of 15 residues. Trimming removed 4 bases from V and 2 bases from J; junction bases left unmatched: 6. CDR3 in amino acids: CASSRRDRTNYGYTF. The CDR3 nucleotides read TGTGCCAGCAGCCGCCGGGACAGGACAAACTATGGCTACACCTTC.

This clone was found once. The V call is TRBV6-5, the J call TRBJ1-4; 7 nucleotides line up with TRBD1. V shed 5 bases and J 4 bases; nucleotides not matched to a gene: 7. CDR1 and CDR2 (germline): MNHEY, SVGAGI. The CDR3 runs to 15 residues. The CDR3 nucleotides are TGTGCCAGCAGTAGACCGGGACAGATTAATGAAAAACTGTTTTTT. Residues: CASSRPGQINEKLFF.